The present TCR beta chain was sequenced within a study of blood T cell repertoires in COVID-19. Across the study: The samples span acute and convalescent COVID-19 from the United States, Italy and Spain. The cDNA or gDNA used as material had been derived from T cells, B-cell-depleted T cells, or PBMCs.

Libraries were prepared by immunoSEQ multiplex PCR; TCRdb keeps only in-frame clonotypes and omits some of them. Among 200,000 to 250,000 clones listed, over 75% were seen once. The CDR3 spans 11 residues. The V and J ends lost 6 bases and 6 bases respectively, with 8 bases between them. Germline CDR1 and CDR2: SQVTM and ANQGSEA. The rearrangement joins TRBV29-1 to TRBJ2-2; maybe TRBD1 (5 bases). The TCR comes from a man aged 45-65 years with COVID-19, enrolled during active disease. The specimen sequenced was peripheral blood. In DNA, the CDR3 is TGCAGCGTCAGGGATGCCGGGGAGCTGTTTTTT. Translation gives CSVRDAGELFF.